One and the same sample provided the 22 T cell receptor beta chains below, sequenced in a study of naive and memory T cell subsets. The beta constant-region primer was an equimolar mix of two oligonucleotides covering TRBC1 and TRBC2. TCRdb redid the calling of the UMI-ligation and nested PCR reads with MiXCR, one entry per CDR3 protein. The sample lists 140,000 to 150,000 distinct CDR3 sequences; approximately 15% were seen once. The sequencing sample was made of naive CD4+ T cells from blood. Receptors were obtained from a human donor in good health.

The V call is TRBV28, the J call TRBJ2-6, with unresolved D. V dropped 5 bases and J dropped 0 bases, with 14 bases sitting between them. Germline lookup yields CDR1 MDHEN and CDR2 SYDVKM. The CDR3 has 17 residues. CDR3 in amino acids: CASSPRPFRSGANVLTF. As DNA, the CDR3 is TGTGCCAGCAGTCCGCGTCCCTTCCGCTCTGGGGCCAACGTCCTGACTTTC.

This clonotype occurred a few times. This chain joins TRBV2 and TRBJ1-1; D is uncertain. The V end was cut by 3 bases, the J end by 2 bases, with 7 bases between. There are 13 residues in the CDR3. Per the germline V gene, CDR1 is SNHLY and CDR2 is FYNNEI. The CDR3 loop is CASSDTTNTEAFF. In nucleotides, the CDR3 is TGTGCCAGCAGTGATACAACCAACACTGAAGCTTTCTTT.

This chain uses TRBV6-5 with TRBJ2-7; 10 nucleotides match TRBD2. Trimming removed 5 bases from V and 4 bases from J; junction bases left unmatched: 8. CDR3 length: 15 residues. Germline CDR1 reads MNHEY; CDR2 reads SVGAGI. Here the CDR3 reads CASSLRWTSGYEQYF. The CDR3 nucleotides are TGTGCCAGCAGTCTCCGTTGGACTAGCGGTTACGAGCAGTACTTC.

This clonotype showed up just a few times. The V call is TRBV5-1, the J call TRBJ2-3; 9 nucleotides align to TRBD2. Germline CDR1 SGHRS, CDR2 YFSETQ. This CDR3 contains 16 residues. Trimming at V came to 1 base and at J to 2 bases, leaving 5 bases not matched to a gene. The CDR3 sequence is CASSLSLAGDTDTQYF. Here the CDR3 DNA reads TGCGCCAGCAGCTTGTCATTAGCGGGAGACACAGATACGCAGTATTTT.

This chain joins TRBV5-1 and TRBJ2-1, with TRBD2 matching over 10 bases. V trimming: 1 base; J trimming: 7 bases; junction bases outside the gene matches: 8. The length of the CDR3 is 16 residues. Germline CDR1 is SGHRS and CDR2 is YFSETQ. The CDR3 nucleotides are TGCGCCAGCAGCTTGATCCCAGCGGGAGGGTGGAATGAGCAGTTCTTC. This translates into CASSLIPAGGWNEQFF.

This clonotype was observed a few times. This chain joins TRBV5-1 and TRBJ1-5; D not certain. In germline, CDR1 is SGHRS, CDR2 YFSETQ. V gave up 4 bases and J gave up 3 bases, with 14 bases separating them. The CDR3 covers 15 residues. CDR3 protein: CASSPTGIDNQPQHF. DNA of the CDR3: TGCGCCAGCAGCCCCACCGGGATCGACAATCAGCCCCAGCATTTT. Using reference TRBV5-1 and TRBJ1-5 for the parts outside the CDR3, the full variable domain is KAGVTQTPRYLIKTRGQQVTLSCSPISGHRSVSWYQQTPGQGLQFLFEYFSETQRNKGNFPGRFSGRQFSNSRSEMNVSTLELGDSALYLCASSPTGIDNQPQHFGDGTRLSIL.

In this sample, this clonotype turned up a few times. The chain combines TRBV20-1 with TRBJ2-5, with 7 positions matching TRBD2. Germline loops: CDR1 DFQATT, CDR2 SNEGSKA (reference sequence). The CDR3 loop spans 15 amino acids. V trimming: 1 base; J trimming: 3 bases; junction bases outside the gene matches: 8. The CDR3 reads CSARGPGLNKETQYF. CDR3 DNA sequence: TGCAGTGCTAGAGGGCCGGGACTAAACAAAGAGACCCAGTACTTC.

This clonotype has more than one count but fewer than ten. The rearrangement links TRBV12-3 or TRBV12-4 to TRBJ1-2; maybe TRBD1 (6 bases). Trimming took off 5 bases at V and 5 bases at J, with 12 bases between the two ends. The CDR3 spans 13 residues. CDR3: CASSTSTGYGYTF. The CDR3 DNA is TGTGCCAGCAGTACATCGACAGGTTATGGCTACACCTTC.

V and J are TRBV5-6 and TRBJ1-2; D not certain. The CDR3 length is 16 residues. V lost 2 bases to trimming and J lost 0 bases, with 14 bases between them. Germline V CDR1 and CDR2: SGHDT, YYEEEE. For the CDR3, the DNA is TGTGCCAGCAGCTTTTATGGTAGTTCGTCTAACTATGGCTACACCTTC. It codes for CASSFYGSSSNYGYTF.

The rearrangement joins TRBV3-1 to TRBJ1-5; D gene uncertain. Germline CDR1 LGHDT, CDR2 YNNKEL (reference sequence). The V and J ends lost 0 bases and 3 bases respectively, with 9 bases between them. CDR3 length: 15 amino acids. The DNA for the CDR3 is TGTGCCAGCAGCCAAGATCGCGGAGACAATCAGCCCCAGCATTTT. Its translation is CASSQDRGDNQPQHF.

This clonotype appeared many times. This chain connects TRBV20-1 to TRBJ2-1; 9 nucleotides agree with TRBD2. CDR3 length: 15 residues. With V trimmed by 5 bases and J by 8 bases, 13 bases remained unmatched. Germline V gene data show CDR1 as DFQATT and CDR2 as SNEGSKA (reference sequence). The CDR3 DNA sequence: TGCAGTGCTTCGACGGCCGGGACTAGCCTGGATGAGCAGTTCTTC. Residues: CSASTAGTSLDEQFF.

DNA for the CDR3: TGTGCCAGCAGTGAAAACCCAGGATCTAGGACAGGGGGGTTCTTC. Its translation is CASSENPGSRTGGFF. The chain joins TRBV6-1 to TRBJ2-1; 10 bases are shared with TRBD1. Germline assignment: CDR1 MNHNS and CDR2 SASEGT. V lost 2 bases and J lost 15; bases outside the gene matches: 13. The CDR3 extends over 15 amino acids.

The rearrangement links TRBV6-5 to TRBJ2-4; D gene ambiguous. V lost 2 bases to trimming and J lost 1 base, with 3 bases between them. The CDR3 length is 13 residues. Germline V gene sequence: CDR1 MNHEY, CDR2 SVGAGI. As DNA, the CDR3 is TGTGCCAGCAGTTACACGGCCAAAAACATTCAGTACTTC. Translating gives CASSYTAKNIQYF.

This clonotype was picked up a small number of times. The rearrangement links TRBV5-1 to TRBJ2-1; 9 bases are shared with TRBD2. V lost 2 bases to trimming and J lost 4 bases; unmatched junction nucleotides: 7. This CDR3 has 16 amino acids. In germline, CDR1 is SGHRS, CDR2 YFSETQ. This CDR3 is CASSLPSGEVYNEQFF. In DNA form, the CDR3 reads TGCGCCAGCAGCTTACCTAGCGGGGAGGTATACAATGAGCAGTTCTTC.

This clonotype was recorded a few times. The V gene is TRBV20-1, the J gene TRBJ2-1; either TRBD1 or TRBD2 may fit D (5 bases each). The CDR3 length is 16 residues. The V end lost 6 bases, the J end lost 3 bases, and 21 bases lay between the germline ends. Germline CDR1 DFQATT, CDR2 SNEGSKA (reference sequence). CDR3: CSARRNRDGFYNEQFF. In DNA, the CDR3 is TGCAGTGCCAGAAGAAACCGGGACGGTTTCTACAATGAGCAGTTCTTC.

The J gene is TRBJ2-3, the V gene TRBV4-3, with 10 bases aligning to TRBD2. V lost 4 bases, J lost 1 base, and 11 bases stayed unmatched. The CDR3 has 18 amino acids. CDR1 LGHNA and CDR2 YSLEER come from the germline V gene. The CDR3 spells CASSPTFFLAGGTDTQYF. In DNA, the CDR3 is TGCGCCAGCAGCCCAACCTTCTTTCTAGCGGGAGGCACAGATACGCAGTATTTT.

This clonotype has just a few counts. The chain is built from TRBV10-3 and TRBJ2-2; 7 nucleotides agree with TRBD2. The CDR3 contains 16 residues. The germline gives CDR1 ENHRY, CDR2 SYGVKD. With 3 bases clipped from V and 7 bases from J, the junction kept 11 bases outside the gene matches. The CDR3 bases are TGTGCCATCAGTGAACGAATAAGCGGGGAAGGCGGGGAGCTGTTTTTT. Encoded protein: CAISERISGEGGELFF.

In this sample, this clonotype turned up many times. The rearrangement links TRBV24-1 to TRBJ2-1, with TRBD2 matching 8 bases. V shed 5 bases, J shed 5 bases, and the junction held 7 bases outside the gene matches. The CDR3 sequence is 15 residues long. The germline V gene encodes CDR1 KGHDR and CDR2 SFDVKD. As DNA, the CDR3 is TGTGCCACCAGTGTTGGCGGGGGGACCCACAATGAGCAGTTCTTC. Translation: CATSVGGGTHNEQFF.

This clonotype was counted a few times. The chain carries TRBV11-2 and TRBJ1-2, with 11 bases matching TRBD1. The CDR3 has 17 residues. V dropped 2 bases and J dropped 3; count of bases not matched to a gene: 8. Germline CDR1 SGHAT, CDR2 FQNNGV. The CDR3 bases are TGTGCCAGCAGCTTATACGTCGGGACAGGGGGTGACTATGGCTACACCTTC. Residues: CASSLYVGTGGDYGYTF.

The sample holds a few counts of this clonotype. The chain joins TRBV5-1 to TRBJ2-1; 10 bases agree with TRBD2. V lost 3 bases to trimming and J lost 5 bases; unmatched junction nucleotides: 5. CDR1 and CDR2 from the germline V gene are SGHRS and YFSETQ. CDR3 size: 15 residues. The CDR3 nucleotides are TGCGCCAGCAGCTGGACTAGCGGAACTAACAATGAGCAGTTCTTC. It codes for CASSWTSGTNNEQFF.

The chain combines TRBV10-1 with TRBJ2-3; 7 bases map to TRBD2. The V and J ends lost 0 bases and 4 bases, in that order; junction bases with no gene match: 10. This CDR3 contains 17 residues. Germline-derived CDR1 and CDR2 are WNHNN and SYGVQD (reference sequence). CDR3 bases: TGCGCCAGCAGTGAGTCCTGGGCTAGCGGACGCCCAGATACGCAGTATTTT. This sequence encodes CASSESWASGRPDTQYF.

The V and J genes are TRBV3-1 and TRBJ2-3; D is unresolved. Germline V gene lookup returns CDR1 LGHDT and CDR2 YNNKEL (reference sequence). The CDR3 length is 12 residues. Between the trimmed V and J ends, which lost 7 bases and 5 bases, there was a span of 10 bases. This chain's CDR3 is CASTHLGDTQYF. The DNA of the CDR3 is TGTGCCAGCACCCATCTGGGAGATACGCAGTATTTT.